The T cell receptor beta chain described here comes from a study of blood T cell repertoires in COVID-19 (dated by TCRdb to 2020 to 2021). Regarding the research as a whole: The collaborator samples originated in the United States, Italy and Spain and spanned the acute and convalescent phases of COVID-19. The material from the prospective study consisted of cDNA or gDNA derived from T cells, B-cell-depleted T cells, or PBMCs. The dataset comprised deeply sampled blood TCRbeta repertoires from subjects exposed to, actively infected with, or recovered from COVID-19. A freely available public database, intended as a resource for researchers studying the immune response to SARS-CoV-2, is where the repertoires were released. Samples were obtained from the ongoing ImmuneRACE study (first 160 participants) and from over a thousand subjects provided by 6 global collaborators. Sample metadata almost always included a de-identified subject ID, COVID-19 status, age in years and sex. Where available, HLA class I and class II types were taken from metadata supplied by the sample provider and were not determined by assay-based typing.

The collaborating institutions used their own protocols to collect whole blood in K2EDTA tubes. Collaborator samples were shipped for TCRbeta analysis as frozen whole blood, isolated PBMCs, or DNA extracted from either sample type. Regarding this clone: Its cognate antigen has yet to be identified. Per-base quality was not reported, and no clone a single base away is much larger than it.

The CDR3 covers 16 residues, taking in both the cysteine and the phenylalanine. Only the CDR3 DNA stays, 48 bases, in frame from base 1. From a lookup of the germline V gene (reference sequence), CDR1 and CDR2 are LNHDA and SQIVND. V is pared back by 1 base and J by 0 bases, with 11 bases lying between the germline termini. Study-wide conclusions, independent of this receptor: The quantity of clinical and demographic metadata differed by source and by participant and was supplied without curation.

TCRbeta CDR3 regions were amplified from genomic DNA using the immunoSEQ Assay, a bias-controlled multiplex PCR. In the original analysis: Within the assay, amplification of reference gene primers was used to estimate how many nucleated cells each sample contained. To quantify the absolute abundance of each unique TCRbeta CDR3 rearrangement, sequence reads were collapsed and filtered. For each sample, productive Simpson clonality was calculated as the square root of Simpson's diversity index over productive rearrangements. The source is immuneACCESS, and TCRdb retained only in-frame sequences with V and J called. Part of the clones is not carried over; for the studies checked, unresolved V genes explain less than half of this, and the remainder is unexplained. V and J calls and clone size are those listed in that table; D and trimming were worked out from the DNA. The sample table holds about 240,000 clones, of which roughly four fifths were seen once. The ten most abundant clones make up around an eighth of the sample.

In this chain, TRBV19 is recombined with TRBJ2-3; 5 matching bases give a weak D call of TRBD2. The material sequenced was peripheral blood. The source is a woman aged 55-70 years with active or convalescent COVID-19. At the DNA level, the sequence is TGTGCCAGTAGTATAGCGGAGGCGGCTAGCACAGATACGCAGTATTTT. Translated, this gives CASSIAEAASTDTQYF.